A single sample is the source of the 21 T cell receptor beta chains below, sequenced in a study of blood T cells in healthy people across ages. Primers used in a second PCR of about 6 to 11 cycles were a sample-barcoded 5' primer and a J-beta primer mix. TCRdb itself ran the 5' RACE reads through MiXCR, one entry per CDR3 protein. The sample has some 710,000 distinct CDR3 sequences; about 42% are singletons. Sequencing was performed on blood. The receptors derive from a man older than 75 in good health.

Remarks on this clonotype: A much larger clone sits a single nucleotide away, making a read error possible. V usage is TRBV7-9 and J usage is TRBJ2-7; 9 bases are shared with TRBD1. J was trimmed by 7 bases and V by 2 bases; bases with no gene match: 15. The CDR3 runs to 17 residues. Germline V CDR1 and CDR2: SEHNR, FQNEAQ (reference sequence). Here the CDR3 reads CASSLPAGTGLGGEQYF. In nucleotides, the CDR3 is TGTGCCAGCAGCTTACCTGCCGGGACAGGGCTTGGAGGGGAGCAGTACTTC.

The rearrangement uses TRBV28 and TRBJ2-7; TRBD2 agrees at 8 bases. Germline CDR1 MDHEN, CDR2 SYDVKM. V lost 7 bases and J lost 4; bases outside the gene matches: 9. There are 14 residues in the CDR3. DNA for the CDR3: TGTGCCAGCACCCAAAGCGGGAGAGGTTACGAGCAGTACTTC. The encoded protein is CASTQSGRGYEQYF.

The chain uses TRBV2 and TRBJ1-6; no definite D call. Germline V gives CDR1 SNHLY, CDR2 FYNNEI. CDR3 length: 14 amino acids. V dropped 3 bases and J dropped 10 bases, with 13 bases sitting between them. CDR3 coding DNA: TGTGCCAGCAGTGAGGGCGTCGCGGTCTCACCCCTCCACTTT. Protein: CASSEGVAVSPLHF.

The CDR3 DNA reads TGTGCCAGCAGCCCACTAGCGGGAGTAGAAGAGCAGTACTTC. It specifies CASSPLAGVEEQYF. The chain uses TRBV12-3 or TRBV12-4 and TRBJ2-5, with TRBD2 identical over 11 bases. The CDR3 extends over 14 amino acids. V lost 6 bases to trimming and J lost 11 bases; unmatched junction nucleotides: 11.

This clonotype was counted a few times. This rearrangement joins TRBV27 to TRBJ2-1; 10 bases line up with TRBD2. CDR1 and CDR2 from the germline V gene are MNHEY and SMNVEV (reference sequence). V was clipped by 0 bases and J by 8 bases; unmatched bases: 7. The CDR3 runs to 16 residues. The CDR3 is CASSLSRLAGVHEQFF. CDR3 sequence (DNA): TGTGCCAGCAGTTTATCGAGGCTAGCGGGAGTCCATGAGCAGTTCTTC.

In its sample, this clonotype was seen a few times. The chain carries TRBV6-1 and TRBJ2-7; D possibly uses TRBD1 or TRBD2 (5 bases each). V lost 2 bases and J lost 12, with 11 bases in between. The CDR3 consists of 11 residues. Germline assignment: CDR1 MNHNS and CDR2 SASEGT. The CDR3 spells CASSETGTPYF. Here the CDR3 DNA reads TGTGCCAGCAGTGAAACCGGGACCCCGTACTTC.

This clonotype was seen just once. The V and J genes are TRBV10-3 and TRBJ2-1; D is perhaps TRBD2 (5 bases). Trimming left V 3 bases short and J 5 bases short, with 17 bases between. CDR1 is ENHRY and CDR2 is SYGVKD in the germline V gene. The CDR3 totals 16 residues. CDR3 coding DNA: TGTGCCATCAGTGAACCCGCCGGGGAGCGGAACAATGAGCAGTTCTTC. Protein product: CAISEPAGERNNEQFF.

The chain is built from TRBV21-1 and TRBJ2-5; whether TRBD1, the table's D call, matches the DNA was not checked. TRBV21-1 is given as a pseudogene. This CDR3 has 19 amino acids. The CDR3 loop reads CASSKLNFARGHRQETQYF. The CDR3 DNA reads TGTGCCAGCAGCAAACTGAACTTCGCCAGGGGGCATCGACAAGAGACCCAGTACTTC.

The chain joins TRBV20-1 to TRBJ2-4; 7 bases align to TRBD1. V shed 6 bases, J shed 7 bases, and the junction held 12 bases outside the gene matches. Germline V lookup: CDR1 DFQATT, CDR2 SNEGSKA (reference sequence). CDR3 size: 14 residues. CDR3 bases: TGCAGTGCAAAACGACAGGGTATTGTGAACATTCAGTACTTC. It translates to CSAKRQGIVNIQYF.

This chain uses TRBV14 with TRBJ2-1; D possibly corresponds to TRBD2 (6 bases). Trimming took off 4 bases at V and 7 bases at J, with 14 bases between the two ends. Germline V gene lookup returns CDR1 SGHDN and CDR2 FVKESK. This CDR3 has 14 residues. The CDR3 sequence is CASSRWDSDNEQFF. In DNA, the CDR3 is TGTGCCAGCAGCCGGTGGGACTCAGATAATGAGCAGTTCTTC. Using reference TRBV14 and TRBJ2-1 for the parts outside the CDR3, the full variable domain is EAGVTQFPSHSVIEKGQTVTLRCDPISGHDNLYWYRRVMGKEIKFLLHFVKESKQDESGMPNNRFLAERTGGTYSTLKVQPAELEDSGVYFCASSRWDSDNEQFFGPGTRLTVL.

This chain uses TRBV20-1 with TRBJ2-1, with 10 bases aligning to TRBD2. V shed 1 base, J shed 9 bases, and the junction held 18 bases outside the gene matches. This CDR3 contains 18 residues. Germline lookup yields CDR1 DFQATT and CDR2 SNEGSKA (reference sequence). For the CDR3, the DNA is TGCAGTGCTAGAGTAACCGCGGGACTAGCGACCCGGGGGGCTGAGCAGTTCTTC. This encodes CSARVTAGLATRGAEQFF.

The J gene is TRBJ2-5, the V gene TRBV5-1, with D unresolved. V lost 0 bases and J 11 bases, leaving 14 bases between the germline ends. Germline values: CDR1 SGHRS, CDR2 YFSETQ. CDR3 length: 13 amino acids. CDR3 in amino acids: CASSLAWNNEQYF. CDR3 bases: TGCGCCAGCAGCTTGGCCTGGAACAATGAGCAGTACTTC.

The chain has TRBV24-1 and TRBJ2-3; D might be TRBD2 (5 bases). The CDR3 is made up of 12 amino acids. The germline V gene has CDR1 KGHDR and CDR2 SFDVKD. V was pared by 9 bases and J by 7 bases, with 13 bases between. The CDR3 region has the DNA TGTGCCACCGGGAAAACGGGGTATACGCAGTATTTT. Translated, it gives CATGKTGYTQYF.

Only a few counts were recorded for this clonotype. J is TRBJ2-2 and V is TRBV11-1; tentatively, D is TRBD1 or TRBD2 (6 bases each). V was pared by 3 bases and J by 4 bases, with 15 bases between. Per germline, CDR1 SGHAT and CDR2 FQDESV (reference sequence). This CDR3 has 16 residues. This chain's CDR3 is CASSFSQQGGTGELFF. CDR3 DNA: TGTGCCAGCAGCTTTTCGCAACAGGGAGGCACCGGGGAGCTGTTTTTT.

This clonotype turned up a few times. The chain combines TRBV29-1 with TRBJ2-3; 9 nucleotides line up with TRBD2. V was pared by 6 bases and J by 3 bases, with 7 bases of the junction left unmatched. The CDR3 has 14 amino acids. Looked up from germline, CDR1 is SQVTM and CDR2 is ANQGSEA. In DNA, the CDR3 is TGCAGCGTCTCCGGGACTAGCAGTACAGATACGCAGTATTTT. It translates to CSVSGTSSTDTQYF.

This clonotype was counted between two and nine times. Written as DNA, the CDR3 is TGCAGTGCCTGGACGATTCTAGCGGGAGATGCAGACGAGCAGTACTTC. This gives the protein CSAWTILAGDADEQYF. The rearrangement joins TRBV20-1 to TRBJ2-7; 10 bases map to TRBD2. This CDR3 is built from 16 residues. J gave up 5 bases and V 6 bases, and 16 bases lay outside the gene matches. Per germline, CDR1 DFQATT and CDR2 SNEGSKA (reference sequence).

This clonotype was observed a few times. The chain is built from TRBV20-1 and TRBJ1-4; TRBD1 agrees at 8 bases. The V gene end was trimmed by 2 bases and the J gene end by 5 bases; junction bases not matched to a gene: 10. This CDR3 is built from 16 residues. The germline V gene encodes CDR1 DFQATT and CDR2 SNEGSKA (reference sequence). The CDR3 reads CSARQNPGGANEKLFF. In DNA, the CDR3 is TGCAGTGCTAGACAAAACCCAGGGGGCGCGAATGAAAAACTGTTTTTT.

Of note for this clonotype: Mismatch with germline at one junction end may stem from a read error. V usage is TRBV5-1 and J usage is TRBJ2-7, with 10 bases matching TRBD1. Germline loops: CDR1 SGHRS, CDR2 YFSETQ. The CDR3 extends over 14 amino acids. The CDR3 region is CASSYPGQGRERYF. The DNA of the CDR3 is TGCGCCAGCAGCTACCCGGGACAGGGGAGGGAGCGGTACTTC.

The rearrangement joins TRBV29-1 to TRBJ2-5; D call uncertain. The CDR3 runs to 14 residues. Germline CDR1 reads SQVTM; CDR2 reads ANQGSEA. V lost 7 bases and J 2 bases, leaving 17 bases between the germline ends. CDR3: CSASVYGGQETQYF. In DNA form, the CDR3 reads TGCAGCGCTTCCGTATATGGCGGACAAGAGACCCAGTACTTC.

Details on this clonotype: A much bigger clone sits one base away, suggesting this may be a read error. The genes are TRBV28 and TRBJ1-2; TRBD1 matches 8 bases. V lost 5 bases and J lost 3; bases outside the gene matches: 20. The CDR3 contains 19 residues. CDR1 is MDHEN and CDR2 is SYDVKM in the germline V gene. The CDR3 protein is CASSPFRRGLDRDDYGYTF. The CDR3 nucleotides are TGTGCCAGCAGTCCTTTTCGACGTGGGTTGGACAGGGACGACTATGGCTACACCTTC.

This clonotype has a handful of counts. V gene TRBV7-3 combines with J gene TRBJ2-3; D assignment may be TRBD1 or TRBD2 (7 bases each). CDR3 length equals 16 residues. Per germline, CDR1 SGHTA and CDR2 FQGTGA. Trimming took 2 bases from V and 1 from J, leaving 13 bases between them. Here the CDR3 DNA reads TGTGCCAGCAGCTTATGGGACAGCGGGGGCACAGATACGCAGTATTTT. This sequence encodes CASSLWDSGGTDTQYF.